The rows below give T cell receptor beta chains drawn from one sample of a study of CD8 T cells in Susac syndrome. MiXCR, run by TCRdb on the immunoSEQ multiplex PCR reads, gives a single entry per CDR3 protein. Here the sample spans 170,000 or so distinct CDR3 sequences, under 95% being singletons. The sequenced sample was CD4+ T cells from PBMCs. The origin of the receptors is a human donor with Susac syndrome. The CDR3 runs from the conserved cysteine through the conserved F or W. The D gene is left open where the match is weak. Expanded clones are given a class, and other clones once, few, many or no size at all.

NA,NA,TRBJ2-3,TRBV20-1,TGCAGTGCTAGGAGTCGGGAAACGCAGTATTTT,CSARSRETQYF
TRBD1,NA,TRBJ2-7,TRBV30,TGTGCCTGCATTCCACAGGCAGGGGGCTCCTACGAGCAGTACTTC,CACIPQAGGSYEQYF
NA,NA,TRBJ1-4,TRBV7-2,TGTGCCAGCAGCCCAAGCCCGGCCCCTAATGAAAAACTGTTTTTT,CASSPSPAPNEKLFF
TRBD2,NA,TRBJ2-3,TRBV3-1,TGTGCCAGTGATAGCGGGGGGGCATTCCCAGATACGCAGTATTTT,CASDSGGAFPDTQYF
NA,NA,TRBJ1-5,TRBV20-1,TGCAGTGCTAGAGGGGCGGGCAATCAGCCCCAGCATTTT,CSARGAGNQPQHF
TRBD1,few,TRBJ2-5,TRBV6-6,TGTGCCAGCAGTTTCGGACAGGGTGAGACCCAGTACTTC,CASSFGQGETQYF
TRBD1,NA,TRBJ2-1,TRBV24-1,TGTGCCACCAGTGACTCCCTCCGGGGACAGGACAATGAGCAGTTCTTC,CATSDSLRGQDNEQFF
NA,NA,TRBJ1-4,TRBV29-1,TGCAGCGTTGAAGATAACGGCCGGAATGAAAAACTGTTTTTT,CSVEDNGRNEKLFF
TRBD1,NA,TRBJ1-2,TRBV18,TGTGCCAGCTCACCACAGGGACAGGGAATTTGGGGCTACACCTTC,CASSPQGQGIWGYTF
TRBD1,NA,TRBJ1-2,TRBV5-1,TGCGCCAGCAGCTTGACAGGGGCGGCTGGCTACACCTTC,CASSLTGAAGYTF
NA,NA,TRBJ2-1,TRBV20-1,TGCAGTGCTAGAGGTGTAAGTGAGCAGTTCTTC,CSARGVSEQFF
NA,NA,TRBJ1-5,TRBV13,TGTGCCAGCAGCTCGACAGGTGTTGAGCCCCAGCATTTT,CASSSTGVEPQHF
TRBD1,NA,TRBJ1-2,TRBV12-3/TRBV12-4,TGTGCCAGCAGTACCACAGGGGGTAGAGTTGCCAGTGGCTACACCTTC,CASSTTGGRVASGYTF
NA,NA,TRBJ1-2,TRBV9,TGTGCCAGCAGCGAAGGGGATAGCTATGGCTACACCTTC,CASSEGDSYGYTF
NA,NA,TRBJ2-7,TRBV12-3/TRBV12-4,TGTGCCAGCAGTTTCTGGGGTACCTACGAGCAGTACTTC,CASSFWGTYEQYF
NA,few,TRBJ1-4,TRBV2,TGTGCCAGCAGTCTACAGGGAGGAAATGAAAAACTGTTTTTT,CASSLQGGNEKLFF
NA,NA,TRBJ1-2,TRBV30,TGTGCCTGGAGTGTAGGCAGGGCCAACTATGGCTACACCTTC,CAWSVGRANYGYTF
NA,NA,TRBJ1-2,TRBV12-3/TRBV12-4,TGTGCCAGCAGGCAACAGGGTGCCAACTATGGCTACACCTTC,CASRQQGANYGYTF
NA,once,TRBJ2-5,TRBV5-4,TGTGCCAGCAGCGCGACGGGGGAACCCCAAGAGACCCAGTACTTC,CASSATGEPQETQYF
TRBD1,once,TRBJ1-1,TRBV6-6,TGTGCCAGCAGTCACGGACAGGCAAAGAACACTGAAGCTTTCTTT,CASSHGQAKNTEAFF
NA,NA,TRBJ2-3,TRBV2,TGTGCCAGCAGTGAAGCGAACGACCTAACAGATACGCAGTATTTT,CASSEANDLTDTQYF
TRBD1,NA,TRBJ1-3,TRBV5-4,TGTGCCAGCAGCCCGGGACAGGTCTCTGGAAACACCATATATTTT,CASSPGQVSGNTIYF
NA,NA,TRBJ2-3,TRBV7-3,TGTGCCAGCAGCTTAGTAGGCTCCTCTAGCACGCAGTATTTT,CASSLVGSSSTQYF
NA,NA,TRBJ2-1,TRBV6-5,TGTGCCAGCAGTTACAACGGGCCCGCATACTCCTACAATGAGCAGTTCTTC,CASSYNGPAYSYNEQFF
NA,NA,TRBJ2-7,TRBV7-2,TGTGCCAGCAGCGTCAACTACTACGAGCAGTACTTC,CASSVNYYEQYF
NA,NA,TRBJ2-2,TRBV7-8,TGTGCCAGCAGCCACCCGACGGGTGTGAACACCGGGGAGCTGTTTTTT,CASSHPTGVNTGELFF
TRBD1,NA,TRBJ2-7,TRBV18,TGTGCCAGCTCATTACAGGGGCATGGGATCTACGAGCAGTACTTC,CASSLQGHGIYEQYF
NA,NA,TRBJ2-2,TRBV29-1,TGCAGCGTCCAAGCCACAAGGAACACCGGGGAGCTGTTTTTT,CSVQATRNTGELFF